The T cell receptor beta chain described here comes from a study of blood T cell repertoires in COVID-19. This clone appeared once. In the authors' methods: The assay estimated nucleated cells by amplifying reference gene primers. Using immunoSEQ multiplex PCR, the repertoire was profiled, and TCRdb retains in-frame clones only, with some absent. V and J calls plus clone size are reproduced from that table; the DNA served to infer D and trimming. The sample has around 300,000 clones; around 88% are singletons. The recovered donors of Cohort 3 showed two negative PCRs, clearance, or symptom resolution. The ends lost 4 bases at V and 4 bases at J; junction bases unmatched: 9. Germline-derived CDR1 and CDR2 are SNHLY and FYNNEI. The length of the CDR3 is 15 residues.

This chain uses TRBV2 with TRBJ2-7; 8 nucleotides line up with TRBD2. This TCR was sampled from a middle-aged woman who had recovered from COVID-19. The sample consisted of PBMCs or T cells enriched from blood (not recorded which). The CDR3 loop is CASSASRGGQYEQYF. The CDR3 DNA follows: TGTGCCAGCAGTGCGTCCCGGGGGGGGCAATACGAGCAGTACTTC. Looking up the rest from reference TRBV2 and TRBJ2-7 gives the full variable domain: EPEVTQTPSHQVTQMGQEVILRCVPISNHLYFYWYRQILGQKVEFLVSFYNNEISEKSEIFDDQFSVERPDGSNFTLKIRSTKLEDSAMYFCASSASRGGQYEQYFGPGTRLTVT.